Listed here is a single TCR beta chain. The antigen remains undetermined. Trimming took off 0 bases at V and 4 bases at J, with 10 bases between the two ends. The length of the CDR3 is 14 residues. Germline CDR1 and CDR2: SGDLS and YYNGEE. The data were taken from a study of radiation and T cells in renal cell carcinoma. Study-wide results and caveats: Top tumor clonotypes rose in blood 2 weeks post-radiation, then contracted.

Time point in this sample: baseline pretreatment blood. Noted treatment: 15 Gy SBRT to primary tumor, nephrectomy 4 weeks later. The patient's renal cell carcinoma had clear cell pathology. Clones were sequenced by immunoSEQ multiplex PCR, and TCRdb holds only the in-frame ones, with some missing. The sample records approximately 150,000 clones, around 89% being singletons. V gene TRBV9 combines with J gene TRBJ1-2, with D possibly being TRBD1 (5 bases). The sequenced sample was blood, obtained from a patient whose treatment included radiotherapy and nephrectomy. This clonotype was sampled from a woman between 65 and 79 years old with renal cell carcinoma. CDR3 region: CASSVADSRYGYTF. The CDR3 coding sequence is TGTGCCAGCAGCGTAGCCGACAGCCGCTATGGCTACACCTTC.